This T cell receptor beta chain was sequenced for a study of PD-1 blockade in classical Hodgkin lymphoma. V was clipped by 2 bases and J by 2 bases, with 12 bases between them. The germline gives CDR1 GTSNPN, CDR2 SVGIG (reference sequence). The CDR3 runs to 14 residues. Only in-frame clones appear in the TCRdb table, and some are missing; sequencing was by immunoSEQ multiplex PCR. The table lists approximately 89,000 clones, around four fifths of them singletons. Every patient experienced relapse after autologous stem cell transplantation, and brentuximab vedotin exposure varied. The genes are TRBV30 and TRBJ1-2; weak D call: TRBD1 (6 bases). The sample was peripheral blood mononuclear cells (PBMCs), taken at baseline. The clonotype was recovered from a human donor with classical Hodgkin lymphoma. The CDR3 protein is CAWSRGALNYGYTF. The CDR3 DNA follows: TGTGCCTGGAGTCGGGGGGCCCTGAACTATGGCTACACCTTC.